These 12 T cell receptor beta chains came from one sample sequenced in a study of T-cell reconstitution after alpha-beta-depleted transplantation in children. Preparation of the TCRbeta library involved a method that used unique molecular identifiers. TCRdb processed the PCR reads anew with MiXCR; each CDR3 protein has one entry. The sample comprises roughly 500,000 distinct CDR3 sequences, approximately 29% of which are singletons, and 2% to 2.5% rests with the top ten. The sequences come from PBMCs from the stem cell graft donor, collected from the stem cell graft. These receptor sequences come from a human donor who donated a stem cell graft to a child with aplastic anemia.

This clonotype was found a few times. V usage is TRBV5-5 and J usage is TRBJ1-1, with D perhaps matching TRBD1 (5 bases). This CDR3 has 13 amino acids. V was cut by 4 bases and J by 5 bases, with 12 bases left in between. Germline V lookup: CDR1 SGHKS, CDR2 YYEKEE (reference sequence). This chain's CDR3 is CASSARGVTEAFF. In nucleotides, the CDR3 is TGTGCCAGCAGCGCGAGAGGGGTGACTGAAGCTTTCTTT.

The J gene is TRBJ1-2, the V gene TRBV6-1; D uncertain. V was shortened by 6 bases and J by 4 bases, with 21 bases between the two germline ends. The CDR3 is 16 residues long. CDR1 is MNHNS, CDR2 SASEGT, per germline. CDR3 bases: TGTGCCAGCAGGCTTGATGAGCTCGACTCCCTCTATGGCTACACCTTC. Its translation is CASRLDELDSLYGYTF.

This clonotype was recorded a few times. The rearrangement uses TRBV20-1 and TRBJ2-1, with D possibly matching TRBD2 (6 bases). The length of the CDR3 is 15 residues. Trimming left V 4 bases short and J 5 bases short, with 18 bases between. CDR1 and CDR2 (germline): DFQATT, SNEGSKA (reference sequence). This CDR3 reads CSAKSMGRTDNEQFF. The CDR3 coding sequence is TGCAGTGCTAAGTCTATGGGGAGGACGGACAATGAGCAGTTCTTC.

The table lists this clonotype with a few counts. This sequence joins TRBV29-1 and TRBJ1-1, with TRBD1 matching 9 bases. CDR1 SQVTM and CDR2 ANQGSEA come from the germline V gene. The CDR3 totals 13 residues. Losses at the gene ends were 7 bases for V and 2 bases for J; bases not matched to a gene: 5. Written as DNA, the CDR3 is TGCAGCGCATGGACAGGGGTAAACACTGAAGCTTTCTTT. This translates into CSAWTGVNTEAFF.

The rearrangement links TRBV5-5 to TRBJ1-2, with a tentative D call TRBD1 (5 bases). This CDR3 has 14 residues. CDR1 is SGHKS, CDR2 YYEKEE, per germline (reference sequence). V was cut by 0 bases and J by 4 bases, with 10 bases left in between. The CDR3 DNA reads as TGTGCCAGCAGCTTGGTTGGGGGTCCCTATGGCTACACCTTC. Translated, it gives CASSLVGGPYGYTF.

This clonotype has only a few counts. The CDR3 DNA reads TGTGCCAGCACTTCTGGCGCCCCAAATGAAAAACTGTTTTTT. Amino acid sequence: CASTSGAPNEKLFF. The chain couples TRBV25-1 to TRBJ1-4; D is ambiguous. CDR1 and CDR2 from the germline V gene are MGHDK and SYGVNS. The V end lost 7 bases, the J end lost 5 bases, and 14 bases lay between the germline ends. The CDR3 loop spans 14 amino acids.

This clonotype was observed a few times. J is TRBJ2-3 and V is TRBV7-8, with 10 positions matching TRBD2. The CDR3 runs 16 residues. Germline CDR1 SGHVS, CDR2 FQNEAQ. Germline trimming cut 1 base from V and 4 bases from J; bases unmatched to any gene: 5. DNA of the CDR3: TGTGCCAGCAGCTTAGGAGCGGGAGGGCCTGCAGATACGCAGTATTTT. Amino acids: CASSLGAGGPADTQYF.

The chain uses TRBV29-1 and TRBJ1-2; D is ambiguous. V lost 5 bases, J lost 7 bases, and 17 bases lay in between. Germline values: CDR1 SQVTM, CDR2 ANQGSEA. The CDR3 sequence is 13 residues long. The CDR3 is CSVLRANYAGYTF. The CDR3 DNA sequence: TGCAGCGTTCTAAGGGCGAACTACGCTGGCTACACCTTC. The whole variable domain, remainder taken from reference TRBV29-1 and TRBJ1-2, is SAVISQKPSRDICQRGTSLTIQCQVDSQVTMMFWYRQQPGQSLTLIATANQGSEATYESGFVIDKFPISRPNLTFSTLTVSNMSPEDSSIYLCSVLRANYAGYTFGSGTRLTVV.

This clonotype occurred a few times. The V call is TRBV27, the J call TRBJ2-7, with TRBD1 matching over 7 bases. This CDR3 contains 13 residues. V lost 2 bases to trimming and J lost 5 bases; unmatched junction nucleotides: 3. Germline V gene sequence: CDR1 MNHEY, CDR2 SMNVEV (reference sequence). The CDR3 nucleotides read TGTGCCAGCAGTTTAAGGACAGGCAACGAGCAGTACGTC. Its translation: CASSLRTGNEQYV.

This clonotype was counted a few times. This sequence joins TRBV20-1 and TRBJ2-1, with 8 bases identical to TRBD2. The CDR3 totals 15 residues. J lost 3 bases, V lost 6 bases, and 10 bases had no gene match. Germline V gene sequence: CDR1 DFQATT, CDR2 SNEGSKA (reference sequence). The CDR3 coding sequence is TGCAGTGCCACGGTCGGGACTAGTATCTACAATGAGCAGTTCTTC. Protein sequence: CSATVGTSIYNEQFF.

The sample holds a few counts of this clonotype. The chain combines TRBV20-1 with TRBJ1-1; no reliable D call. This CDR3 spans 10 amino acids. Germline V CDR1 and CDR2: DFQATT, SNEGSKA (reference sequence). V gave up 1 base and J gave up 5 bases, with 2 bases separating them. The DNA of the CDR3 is TGCAGTGCTAGAGGAACTGAAGCTTTCTTT. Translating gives CSARGTEAFF.

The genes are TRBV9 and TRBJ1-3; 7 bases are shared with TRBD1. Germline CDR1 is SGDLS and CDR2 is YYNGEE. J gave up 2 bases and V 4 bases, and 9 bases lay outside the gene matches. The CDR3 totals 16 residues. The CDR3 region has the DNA TGTGCCAGCAGCCCACAGGGGCCGCAGGCTGGAAACACCATATATTTT. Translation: CASSPQGPQAGNTIYF.